This TCR beta chain stems from a study of identical twins. Study-wide findings and caveats: Possibly, invariant MAIT and iNKT cells partly confounded zero-insertion analyses. Findings came from cross-sectional statistics, without long-term follow-up of donors.

Per the germline V gene, CDR1 is SGHTA and CDR2 is FQGTGA. The CDR3 covers 13 residues. With 5 bases removed from V and 5 bases from J, the gap between germline ends came to 13 bases. Only a few counts were recorded for this clonotype. Its cognate antigen is unknown. A universal primer binding site was introduced by template switching. The final cDNA contained unique molecular identifiers. TCRdb independently ran MiXCR on the 5' RACE reads; one entry per CDR3 protein. This repertoire shows 650,000 to 800,000 distinct CDR3 sequences, less than 10% found once; its top ten account for 0.75% to 1%. These data were also filed under a second study, of yellow fever vaccine responses in identical twins.

The sequence derives from a woman between 18 and 29 years old in good health. The specimen was PBMCs. The chain joins TRBV7-3 to TRBJ2-7; D assignment may be TRBD1 or TRBD2 (6 bases each). The CDR3 DNA follows: TGTGCCAGCAGCATGGGGGGCAGCAACGAGCAGTACTTC. It encodes CASSMGGSNEQYF. Using reference TRBV7-3 and TRBJ2-7 for the parts outside the CDR3, the full variable domain is GAGVSQTPSNKVTEKGKYVELRCDPISGHTALYWYRQSLGQGPEFLIYFQGTGAADDSGLPNDRFFAVRPEGSVSTLKIQRTERGDSAVYLCASSMGGSNEQYFGPGTRLTVT.